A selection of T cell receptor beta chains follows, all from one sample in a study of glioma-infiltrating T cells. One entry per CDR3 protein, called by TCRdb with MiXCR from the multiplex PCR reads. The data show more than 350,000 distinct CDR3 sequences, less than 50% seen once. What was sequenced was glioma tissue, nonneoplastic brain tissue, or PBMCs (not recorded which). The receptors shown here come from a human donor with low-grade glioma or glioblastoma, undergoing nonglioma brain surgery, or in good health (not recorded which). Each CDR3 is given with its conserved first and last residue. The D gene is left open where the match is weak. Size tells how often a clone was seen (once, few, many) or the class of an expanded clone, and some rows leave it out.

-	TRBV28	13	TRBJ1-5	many	CASSPYENQPQHF	TGTGCCAGCAGTCCTTACGAGAATCAGCCCCAGCATTTT
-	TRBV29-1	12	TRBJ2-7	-	CSVGVGFYEQYF	TGCAGCGTTGGTGTAGGTTTCTACGAGCAGTACTTC
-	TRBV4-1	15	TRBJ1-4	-	CASSQVSELLGKLFF	TGCGCCAGCAGCCAAGTCTCCGAACTATTGGGAAAACTGTTTTTT
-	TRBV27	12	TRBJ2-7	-	CASSFSTGEQYF	TGTGCCAGCAGTTTTTCCACCGGGGAGCAGTACTTC
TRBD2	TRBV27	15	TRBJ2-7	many	CASRRPGEGSGEQYF	TGTGCCAGCAGGCGCCCGGGGGAGGGGTCGGGCGAGCAGTACTTC
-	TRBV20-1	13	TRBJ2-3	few	CSARDRFTDTQYF	TGCAGTGCTAGAGACAGATTCACAGATACGCAGTATTTT
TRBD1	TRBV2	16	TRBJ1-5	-	CASSPIARGRGQPQHF	TGTGCCAGCAGTCCAATCGCCAGGGGGCGCGGGCAGCCCCAGCATTTT
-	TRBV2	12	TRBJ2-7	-	CASNPDSYEQYF	TGTGCCAGCAACCCGGATTCCTACGAGCAGTACTTC
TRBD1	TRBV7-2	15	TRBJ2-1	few	CASSNRDSTLNEQFF	TGTGCCAGCAGCAACCGGGACAGCACTTTGAATGAGCAGTTCTTC
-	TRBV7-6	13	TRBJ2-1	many	CASSLALGNEQFF	TGTGCCAGCAGCTTAGCGCTGGGTAATGAGCAGTTCTTC
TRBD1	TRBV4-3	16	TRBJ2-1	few	CASSQDGQGAYNEQFF	TGCGCCAGCAGCCAAGATGGGCAGGGGGCTTACAATGAGCAGTTCTTC
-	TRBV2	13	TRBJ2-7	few	CATETGTFYEQYF	TGTGCCACCGAAACCGGGACATTCTACGAGCAGTACTTC
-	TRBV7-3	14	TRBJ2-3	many	CASSLRGITDTQYF	TGTGCCAGCAGCTTACGAGGAATTACAGATACGCAGTATTTT
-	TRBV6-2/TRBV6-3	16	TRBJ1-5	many	CASSFLRAHSNQPQHF	TGTGCCAGCAGCTTCCTCAGGGCTCATAGCAATCAGCCCCAGCATTTT
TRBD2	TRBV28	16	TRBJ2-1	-	CASRRLAGGLYNDQFF	TGTGCCAGCAGACGTCTAGCGGGAGGTCTCTACAATGATCAGTTCTTC
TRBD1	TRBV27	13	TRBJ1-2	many	CASSPGQAYGYTF	TGTGCCAGCAGTCCGGGACAGGCTTATGGCTACACCTTC
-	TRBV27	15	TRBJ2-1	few	CASSLLPGRNNEQFF	TGTGCCAGCAGTTTATTGCCAGGCCGGAACAATGAGCAGTTCTTC
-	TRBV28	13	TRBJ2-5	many	CASSAAGVETQYF	TGTGCCAGCAGCGCCGCAGGGGTAGAGACCCAGTACTTC
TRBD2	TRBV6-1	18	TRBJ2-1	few	CASSQLAGGPLSYNEQFF	TGTGCCAGCAGTCAACTAGCGGGAGGACCTCTCTCCTACAATGAGCAGTTCTTC
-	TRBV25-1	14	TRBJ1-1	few	CASSENVWDTEAFF	TGTGCCAGCAGTGAAAACGTTTGGGACACTGAAGCTTTCTTT
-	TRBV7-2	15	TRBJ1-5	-	CASTLGPGEFQPKHF	TGTGCCAGCACCCTTGGGCCAGGGGAATTTCAGCCCAAGCATTTT
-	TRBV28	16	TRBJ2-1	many	CASTVTGTASYNEQFF	TGTGCCAGCACCGTCACAGGGACCGCCTCCTACAATGAGCAGTTCTTC
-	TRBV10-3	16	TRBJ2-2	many	CAIPRGGIPNTGELFF	TGTGCCATCCCGAGGGGAGGAATACCGAACACCGGGGAGCTGTTTTTT
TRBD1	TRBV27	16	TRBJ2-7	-	CPSSFVGQGEVNEQYF	TGTCCCAGCAGTTTTGTGGGACAGGGGGAAGTAAATGAGCAGTACTTC
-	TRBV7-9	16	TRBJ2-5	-	CASTGGISAYQETQYF	TGTGCCAGCACCGGAGGTATTAGCGCGTACCAAGAGACCCAGTACTTC
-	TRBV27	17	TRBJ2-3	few	CASRTLPGNFLGDTQYF	TGTGCCAGCAGAACCCTTCCAGGAAACTTTCTAGGAGATACGCAGTATTTT
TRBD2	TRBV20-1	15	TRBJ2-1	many	CSARPLADSYNEQFF	TGCAGTGCTCGCCCACTAGCGGACTCTTACAATGAGCAGTTCTTC
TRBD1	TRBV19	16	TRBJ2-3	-	CASSIGRRQGTDTQYF	TGTGCCAGTAGTATAGGTAGGAGACAGGGAACAGATACGCAGTATTTT
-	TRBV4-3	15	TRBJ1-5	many	CASSLQRYSNQPQHF	TGCGCCAGCAGCTTACAGAGGTATAGCAATCAGCCCCAGCATTTT
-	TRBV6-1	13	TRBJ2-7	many	CASNLGGSYEQYF	TGTGCCAGCAACCTCGGTGGGTCCTACGAGCAGTACTTC
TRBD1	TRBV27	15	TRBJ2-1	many	CASTFGTGTYNEQFF	TGTGCCAGCACTTTCGGGACAGGGACCTACAATGAGCAGTTCTTC
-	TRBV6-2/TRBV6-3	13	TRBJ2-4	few	CASSYGPNGIQYF	TGTGCCAGCAGTTACGGGCCCAACGGCATTCAGTACTTC
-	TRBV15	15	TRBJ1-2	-	CATRRDLKGHDGYTF	TGTGCCACCAGAAGAGATCTCAAGGGGCACGATGGCTACACCTTC
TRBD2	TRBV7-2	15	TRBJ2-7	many	CASSLGASGGYEQYF	TGTGCCAGCAGCTTAGGGGCTAGCGGAGGCTACGAGCAGTACTTC
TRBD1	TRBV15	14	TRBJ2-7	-	CATSANRGPAQQYF	TGTGCCACCAGCGCGAACAGGGGGCCCGCCCAGCAGTACTTC
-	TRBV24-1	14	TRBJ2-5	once	CATSDLHLRETKYF	TGTGCCACCAGTGATTTGCATCTCAGGGAGACCAAGTACTTC
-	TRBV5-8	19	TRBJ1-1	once	CASSRRWGRPLVLNTEAFF	TGTGCCAGCAGCCGACGATGGGGTAGGCCTCTCGTACTGAACACTGAAGCTTTCTTT
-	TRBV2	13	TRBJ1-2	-	CASSGRVSYGYTF	TGTGCCAGCAGTGGGAGGGTCAGCTATGGCTACACCTTC
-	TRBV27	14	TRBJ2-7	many	CASSPEFRSYEQYF	TGTGCCAGCAGTCCGGAATTTAGATCGTACGAGCAGTACTTC
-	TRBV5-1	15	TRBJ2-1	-	CASSLRTPAYNKQFF	TGCGCCAGCAGCTTGCGGACACCCGCCTACAATAAGCAGTTCTTC
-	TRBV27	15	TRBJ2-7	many	CASSPLPGRYYEQYF	TGTGCCAGCAGTCCCCTCCCGGGTCGGTACTACGAGCAGTACTTC
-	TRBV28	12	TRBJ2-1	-	CASSLRGDEQFF	TGTGCCAGCAGTCTCAGGGGAGATGAGCAGTTCTTC
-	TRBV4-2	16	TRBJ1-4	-	CASSQDGRGTNEKLFF	TGTGCCAGCAGCCAAGATGGGAGGGGGACTAATGAAAAACTGTTTTTT
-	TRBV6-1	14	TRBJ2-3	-	CASSPAGRTDTQYF	TGTGCCAGCAGTCCAGCGGGCCGCACAGATACGCAGTATTTT
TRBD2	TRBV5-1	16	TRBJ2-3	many	CASSPSGLASADTQYF	TGCGCCAGCAGCCCCTCAGGACTAGCGTCGGCAGATACGCAGTATTTT
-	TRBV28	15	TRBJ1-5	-	CASSLRGRGNQPQHF	TGTGCCAGCAGTTTACGGGGCCGGGGCAATCAGCCCCAGCATTTT